A selection of T cell receptor beta chains follows, all from one sample in a study of CD8+ T cells in alopecia areata. Clones were read by immunoSEQ multiplex PCR, and TCRdb kept only the in-frame ones, dropping some. The sample contains about 23,000 clones, around 53% of which appear only once. Sequencing used NKG2D-high CD8+ T cells sorted from blood. These TCRs come from a human donor with alopecia areata. The CDR3 runs from the conserved cysteine through the conserved F or W. D genes are given only for firm matches. Not all rows give a size; the values are once, few, many and, for expanded clones, a class.

j_gene: TRBJ2-7
v_gene: TRBV5-4
d_gene: TRBD1
abundance: NA
CDR3aa: CASSGTGGLYEQYF
CDR3nt: TGTGCCAGCAGCGGGACAGGGGGGCTCTACGAGCAGTACTTC

j_gene: TRBJ2-7
v_gene: TRBV7-9
d_gene: NA
abundance: few
CDR3aa: CASREESNYYEQYF
CDR3nt: TGTGCCAGCAGAGAAGAGTCCAATTACTACGAGCAGTACTTC

j_gene: TRBJ2-7
v_gene: TRBV28
d_gene: NA
abundance: once
CDR3aa: CASNPLATYEQYF
CDR3nt: TGTGCCTCCAACCCCCTGGCAACCTACGAGCAGTACTTC

j_gene: TRBJ2-6
v_gene: TRBV21-1
d_gene: NA
abundance: few
CDR3aa: CASSKNEREGRTGANVLTF
CDR3nt: TGTGCCAGCAGCAAGAACGAGCGGGAGGGCCGGACTGGGGCCAACGTCCTGACTTTC

j_gene: TRBJ2-5
v_gene: TRBV7-9
d_gene: NA
abundance: once
CDR3aa: CASSLTGLLGQETQYF
CDR3nt: TGTGCCAGCAGTTTAACGGGCTTGTTGGGACAAGAGACCCAGTACTTC

j_gene: TRBJ2-7
v_gene: TRBV7-9
d_gene: TRBD2
abundance: few
CDR3aa: CASSYGTSGNEQYF
CDR3nt: TGTGCCAGCAGCTACGGGACTAGCGGGAACGAGCAGTACTTC

j_gene: TRBJ1-2
v_gene: TRBV27
d_gene: TRBD1
abundance: many
CDR3aa: CASSTQGANYGYTF
CDR3nt: TGTGCCAGCAGTACACAGGGGGCGAACTATGGCTACACCTTC

j_gene: TRBJ2-4
v_gene: TRBV28
d_gene: NA
abundance: few
CDR3aa: CASSDTGLAKNIQYF
CDR3nt: TGTGCCAGCAGTGATACAGGTCTAGCCAAAAACATTCAGTACTTC

j_gene: TRBJ2-7
v_gene: TRBV28
d_gene: NA
abundance: NA
CDR3aa: CASRLGNYEQYF
CDR3nt: TGTGCCAGCAGATTAGGGAACTACGAGCAGTACTTC

j_gene: TRBJ1-2
v_gene: TRBV28
d_gene: NA
abundance: NA
CDR3aa: CASSYSAYGYTF
CDR3nt: TGTGCCAGCAGTTATAGCGCCTATGGCTACACCTTC

j_gene: TRBJ2-5
v_gene: TRBV6-5
d_gene: TRBD2
abundance: NA
CDR3aa: CASRETSGALGTQYF
CDR3nt: TGTGCCAGCAGAGAGACTAGCGGGGCCCTTGGGACCCAGTACTTC

j_gene: TRBJ2-7
v_gene: TRBV7-8
d_gene: TRBD2
abundance: NA
CDR3aa: CASSLGTISEQYF
CDR3nt: TGTGCCAGCAGCTTGGGGACTATTTCGGAGCAGTACTTC

j_gene: TRBJ1-1
v_gene: TRBV7-9
d_gene: NA
abundance: NA
CDR3aa: CASIPSGGMNTEAFF
CDR3nt: TGTGCCAGCATCCCTTCAGGAGGAATGAACACTGAAGCTTTCTTT

j_gene: TRBJ2-7
v_gene: TRBV11-2
d_gene: TRBD1
abundance: NA
CDR3aa: CASSSGQFSDEQYF
CDR3nt: TGTGCCAGCAGCTCGGGACAGTTTAGCGACGAGCAGTACTTC

j_gene: TRBJ2-3
v_gene: TRBV9
d_gene: TRBD2
abundance: NA
CDR3aa: CASSAYSGSADTQYF
CDR3nt: TGTGCCAGCAGCGCCTACAGCGGGAGCGCAGATACGCAGTATTTT

j_gene: TRBJ2-7
v_gene: TRBV13
d_gene: NA
abundance: NA
CDR3aa: CASSPYEQYF
CDR3nt: TGTGCCAGCAGCCCGTACGAGCAGTACTTC

j_gene: TRBJ2-1
v_gene: TRBV28
d_gene: TRBD2
abundance: few
CDR3aa: CASTLGTSGYNEQFF
CDR3nt: TGTGCCAGCACTTTGGGGACTAGCGGATACAATGAGCAGTTCTTC

j_gene: TRBJ2-7
v_gene: TRBV20-1
d_gene: NA
abundance: NA
CDR3aa: CSARVDYEQYF
CDR3nt: TGCAGTGCTAGAGTCGACTACGAGCAGTACTTC

j_gene: TRBJ2-7
v_gene: TRBV29-1
d_gene: TRBD1
abundance: NA
CDR3aa: CSVDGWPGGFYEQYF
CDR3nt: TGCAGCGTTGACGGGTGGCCAGGGGGCTTCTACGAGCAGTACTTC

j_gene: TRBJ2-3
v_gene: TRBV7-2
d_gene: TRBD2
abundance: NA
CDR3aa: CASSLVFTSGDTQYF
CDR3nt: TGTGCCAGCAGCTTAGTATTTACTAGCGGAGATACGCAGTATTTT

j_gene: TRBJ2-1
v_gene: TRBV20-1
d_gene: NA
abundance: NA
CDR3aa: CSAGFNEQFF
CDR3nt: TGCAGTGCTGGCTTCAATGAGCAGTTCTTC

j_gene: TRBJ2-2
v_gene: TRBV7-9
d_gene: TRBD2
abundance: few
CDR3aa: CASSPGGGTNTGELFF
CDR3nt: TGTGCCAGCAGCCCCGGCGGGGGAACGAACACCGGGGAGCTGTTTTTT

j_gene: TRBJ1-1
v_gene: TRBV27
d_gene: NA
abundance: NA
CDR3aa: CASRAGPNTEAFF
CDR3nt: TGTGCCAGCAGGGCGGGGCCGAACACTGAAGCTTTCTTT

j_gene: TRBJ2-7
v_gene: TRBV5-1
d_gene: TRBD1
abundance: many
CDR3aa: CASSLNPGQGAREQYF
CDR3nt: TGCGCCAGCAGCCTTAATCCGGGACAGGGGGCGAGGGAGCAGTACTTC

j_gene: TRBJ1-1
v_gene: TRBV21-1
d_gene: NA
abundance: NA
CDR3aa: CASSKEVDRLGTEAFF
CDR3nt: TGTGCCAGCAGCAAAGAGGTGGACAGACTAGGCACTGAAGCTTTCTTT

j_gene: TRBJ2-1
v_gene: TRBV4-1
d_gene: TRBD1
abundance: NA
CDR3aa: CASSPTPGQGSAFYNEQFF
CDR3nt: TGCGCCAGCAGCCCCACACCGGGACAGGGTTCGGCTTTCTACAATGAGCAGTTCTTC

j_gene: TRBJ2-5
v_gene: TRBV5-4
d_gene: TRBD1
abundance: NA
CDR3aa: CASTKGDSEETQYF
CDR3nt: TGTGCCAGCACCAAAGGGGACAGCGAAGAGACCCAGTACTTC

j_gene: TRBJ2-5
v_gene: TRBV27
d_gene: NA
abundance: once
CDR3aa: CASSPGAEGVQETQYF
CDR3nt: TGTGCCAGCAGTCCCGGAGCAGAGGGGGTCCAAGAGACCCAGTACTTC

j_gene: TRBJ1-1
v_gene: TRBV29-1
d_gene: TRBD1
abundance: NA
CDR3aa: CSGAGTGETDTEAFF
CDR3nt: TGCAGCGGAGCCGGGACAGGGGAGACGGACACTGAAGCTTTCTTT

j_gene: TRBJ2-3
v_gene: TRBV7-3
d_gene: NA
abundance: medium-sized
CDR3aa: CASSFASMGPASTDTQYF
CDR3nt: TGTGCCAGCAGCTTCGCTAGCATGGGGCCCGCTAGCACAGATACGCAGTATTTT

j_gene: TRBJ2-1
v_gene: TRBV15
d_gene: NA
abundance: NA
CDR3aa: CATSRDLEADEQFF
CDR3nt: TGTGCCACCAGCAGAGATCTCGAAGCGGACGAGCAGTTCTTC

j_gene: TRBJ2-1
v_gene: TRBV18
d_gene: TRBD1
abundance: NA
CDR3aa: CASSVRDSPIYEQFF
CDR3nt: TGTGCCAGCTCAGTCCGGGACAGTCCGATTTATGAGCAGTTCTTC

j_gene: TRBJ2-7
v_gene: TRBV28
d_gene: NA
abundance: NA
CDR3aa: CASSLVPGNYEQYF
CDR3nt: TGTGCCAGCAGCTTAGTCCCGGGGAACTACGAGCAGTACTTC

j_gene: TRBJ2-7
v_gene: TRBV15
d_gene: TRBD1
abundance: NA
CDR3aa: CATSAIGTASYEQYF
CDR3nt: TGTGCCACCAGCGCCATCGGGACAGCCTCCTACGAGCAGTACTTC

j_gene: TRBJ2-7
v_gene: TRBV11-2
d_gene: NA
abundance: medium-sized
CDR3aa: CASGSYPANSYYEQYF
CDR3nt: TGTGCCAGCGGGAGCTACCCAGCCAATTCCTACTACGAGCAGTACTTC

j_gene: TRBJ1-1
v_gene: TRBV28
d_gene: NA
abundance: few
CDR3aa: CASRQETFNTEAFF
CDR3nt: TGTGCCAGCAGACAGGAGACCTTTAACACTGAAGCTTTCTTT

j_gene: TRBJ2-7
v_gene: TRBV7-3
d_gene: TRBD2
abundance: once
CDR3aa: CASSQFSGSPYEQYF
CDR3nt: TGTGCCAGCAGCCAATTTAGCGGGAGTCCCTACGAGCAGTACTTC

j_gene: TRBJ2-1
v_gene: TRBV30
d_gene: NA
abundance: once
CDR3aa: CAWGIGGLNEQFF
CDR3nt: TGTGCCTGGGGCATCGGGGGGCTCAATGAGCAGTTCTTC

j_gene: TRBJ1-1
v_gene: TRBV29-1
d_gene: NA
abundance: few
CDR3aa: CSVGNWGTTEAFF
CDR3nt: TGCAGCGTTGGGAACTGGGGAACAACTGAAGCTTTCTTT

j_gene: TRBJ2-5
v_gene: TRBV7-9
d_gene: TRBD1
abundance: medium-sized
CDR3aa: CASSPRDRGIGQETQYF
CDR3nt: TGTGCCAGCAGCCCTAGGGACAGGGGAATAGGGCAAGAGACCCAGTACTTC

j_gene: TRBJ2-1
v_gene: TRBV10-2
d_gene: TRBD2
abundance: few
CDR3aa: CAIRITSGSSYNEQFF
CDR3nt: TGTGCCATCAGGATAACTAGCGGCAGCTCCTACAATGAGCAGTTCTTC

j_gene: TRBJ2-7
v_gene: TRBV7-6
d_gene: TRBD1
abundance: NA
CDR3aa: CASSLGQGITYEQYF
CDR3nt: TGTGCCAGCAGCCTGGGACAGGGGATAACCTACGAGCAGTACTTC

j_gene: TRBJ2-2
v_gene: TRBV27
d_gene: NA
abundance: NA
CDR3aa: CASSPGTGELFF
CDR3nt: TGTGCCAGCAGTCCGGGCACCGGGGAGCTGTTTTTT

j_gene: TRBJ1-3
v_gene: TRBV7-9
d_gene: NA
abundance: NA
CDR3aa: CASSSSDTGPGNTIYF
CDR3nt: TGTGCCAGCAGCTCCTCCGATACAGGGCCTGGAAACACCATATATTTT

j_gene: TRBJ2-5
v_gene: TRBV5-6
d_gene: NA
abundance: NA
CDR3aa: CASSLEGGDGTQYF
CDR3nt: TGTGCCAGCAGCTTGGAAGGAGGGGACGGGACCCAGTACTTC

j_gene: TRBJ2-7
v_gene: TRBV4-1
d_gene: TRBD1
abundance: NA
CDR3aa: CASSSGAGQDGEQYF
CDR3nt: TGCGCCAGCAGCTCCGGTGCGGGACAGGACGGGGAGCAGTACTTC

j_gene: TRBJ2-7
v_gene: TRBV5-6
d_gene: TRBD1
abundance: NA
CDR3aa: CASSWDSPIDEQYF
CDR3nt: TGTGCCAGCAGTTGGGACAGCCCCATCGACGAGCAGTACTTC

j_gene: TRBJ2-7
v_gene: TRBV27
d_gene: TRBD2
abundance: NA
CDR3aa: CASRPQRASGFYEQYF
CDR3nt: TGTGCCAGCAGGCCTCAGCGGGCTAGCGGGTTCTACGAGCAGTACTTC

j_gene: TRBJ2-3
v_gene: TRBV29-1
d_gene: TRBD2
abundance: NA
CDR3aa: CGIFQSGRSTDTQYF
CDR3nt: TGCGGAATATTTCAAAGCGGGAGAAGTACAGATACGCAGTATTTT

j_gene: TRBJ2-7
v_gene: TRBV2
d_gene: TRBD2
abundance: few
CDR3aa: CASSRLAGGPGEQYF
CDR3nt: TGTGCCAGCAGTCGACTAGCGGGAGGGCCGGGCGAGCAGTACTTC

j_gene: TRBJ2-3
v_gene: TRBV5-4
d_gene: NA
abundance: NA
CDR3aa: CASSLNGGTDTQYF
CDR3nt: TGTGCCAGCAGCTTGAACGGGGGTACAGATACGCAGTATTTT

j_gene: TRBJ2-1
v_gene: TRBV9
d_gene: NA
abundance: NA
CDR3aa: CASNYGGLSNEQFF
CDR3nt: TGTGCCAGCAACTATGGGGGGCTTTCCAATGAGCAGTTCTTC

j_gene: TRBJ2-7
v_gene: TRBV7-9
d_gene: NA
abundance: NA
CDR3aa: CASSLGSAYEQYF
CDR3nt: TGTGCCAGCAGCCTCGGATCGGCCTACGAGCAGTACTTC

j_gene: TRBJ1-1
v_gene: TRBV9
d_gene: NA
abundance: NA
CDR3aa: CASSVEAQDTEAFF
CDR3nt: TGTGCCAGCAGCGTGGAGGCGCAGGACACTGAAGCTTTCTTT